A selection of T cell receptor beta chains follows, all from one sample in a study of TIL therapy for anti-PD-1-resistant metastatic lung cancer. Data came from immunoSEQ multiplex PCR; TCRdb stores just in-frame clones and leaves some out. Of 50,000 or so clones listed, 65% to 80% are singletons. This specimen was tumor tissue, taken at baseline. These receptors were obtained from a person aged 25 to 79 with non-small cell lung cancer. CDR3s leave out the opening cysteine and the closing phenylalanine or tryptophan. Fields, in order: J gene, CDR3 length, V gene, CDR3 protein.

TRBJ2-7 13 TRBV28 ASSAAGTGVHEQY
TRBJ1-3 10 TRBV6-5 ASSRTGNTIY
TRBJ2-2 12 TRBV6-4 ASRPPGYTGELF
TRBJ2-7 15 TRBV10-3 AISELPGGRVPYEQY
TRBJ1-1 15 TRBV27 ASSPGTGILMNTEAF
TRBJ1-2 11 TRBV19 ASSNRGNYGYT
TRBJ2-1 11 TRBV5-5 ASSPWTGAEQF
TRBJ1-1 9 TRBV25-1 ASKGKAEAF
TRBJ1-5 13 TRBV7-2 ASSPASTGNQPQH
TRBJ1-2 13 TRBV10-3 AINQGQGASDGYT
TRBJ1-4 11 TRBV30 AWSLGSNEKLF
TRBJ2-3 12 TRBV11-2 ASSLDSPGDTQY
TRBJ2-5 12 TRBV5-1 ASSEGRRQETQY
TRBJ1-5 14 TRBV19 ASSMQAHLGNQPQH
TRBJ2-7 12 TRBV5-6 ASSYSGVVYEQY
TRBJ1-2 11 TRBV5-1 ASSLSGPEGYT
TRBJ2-2 16 TRBV4-1 ASSLLTGGNTYTGELF
TRBJ1-1 10 TRBV6-1 ASRERGTEAF
TRBJ2-1 10 TRBV5-4 ASSSPYNEQF
TRBJ2-1 13 TRBV5-6 ASSLVAGVVNEQF
TRBJ2-1 12 TRBV19 ASSRGGGANEQF
TRBJ2-1 15 TRBV7-6 ASSLPGSGGVFFEQF
TRBJ1-1 9 TRBV29-1 SAGGGHGAF
TRBJ2-7 11 TRBV5-5 ATTGGVSYEQY
TRBJ1-2 10 TRBV29-1 SVEPGNYGYT
TRBJ1-6 12 TRBV11-1 ASSFRGADSPLH
TRBJ1-1 12 TRBV9 ASSVNRGNTEAF
TRBJ2-7 15 TRBV28 ASSSITSGVGLYEQY
TRBJ2-7 12 TRBV7-9 ASTGGGQSYEQY
TRBJ1-3 11 TRBV5-1 ASSPLPGNTIY
TRBJ2-7 11 TRBV19 ASHRTGGFEQY
TRBJ2-5 14 TRBV9 ASSAQGAGGVETQY
TRBJ2-7 12 TRBV7-9 ASSLGTGRYEQY
TRBJ1-1 11 TRBV9 ASSGGVDTEAF
TRBJ2-4 12 TRBV2 ASSEGKAKNIQY